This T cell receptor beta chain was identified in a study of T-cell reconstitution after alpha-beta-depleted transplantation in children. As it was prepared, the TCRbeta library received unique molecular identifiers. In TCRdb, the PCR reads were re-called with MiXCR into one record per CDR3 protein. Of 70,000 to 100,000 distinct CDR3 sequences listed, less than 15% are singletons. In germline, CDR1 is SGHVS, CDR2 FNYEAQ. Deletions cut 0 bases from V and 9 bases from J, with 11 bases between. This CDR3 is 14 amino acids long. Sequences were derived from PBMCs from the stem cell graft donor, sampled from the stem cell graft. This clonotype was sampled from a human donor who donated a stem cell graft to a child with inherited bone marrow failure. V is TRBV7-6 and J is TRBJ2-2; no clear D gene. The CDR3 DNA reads TGTGCCAGCAGCTTAGCGTTACCAACCTGGGAGCTGTTTTTT. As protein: CASSLALPTWELFF.